This TCR beta chain is from a study of cytotoxic CD8 clonotypes in ibrutinib-treated CLL. Repertoires were generated with immunoSEQ multiplex PCR, while TCRdb's copy carries only in-frame clones and drops some. Here the sample spans around 92,000 clones, 77% being singletons. Study-level results: Baseline clonality, above age-matched healthy donor levels, tracked circulating CD8+ T-cell counts.

For this clone: Its antigen is not known.

The sequences come from PBMCs, collected after 24 months of ibrutinib treatment. This receptor was obtained from a human donor with chronic lymphocytic leukemia.

CDR3 loop: CATSDRPTDTQYF. In DNA form, the CDR3 reads TGTGCCACCTCGGACAGACCAACAGATACGCAGTATTTT. This chain joins TRBV18 and TRBJ2-3; TRBD1 might be the D (6 bases). Trimming took off 10 bases at V and 3 bases at J, with 14 bases between the two ends. The germline V gene has CDR1 KGHSH and CDR2 LQKENI. The CDR3 is made up of 13 amino acids.